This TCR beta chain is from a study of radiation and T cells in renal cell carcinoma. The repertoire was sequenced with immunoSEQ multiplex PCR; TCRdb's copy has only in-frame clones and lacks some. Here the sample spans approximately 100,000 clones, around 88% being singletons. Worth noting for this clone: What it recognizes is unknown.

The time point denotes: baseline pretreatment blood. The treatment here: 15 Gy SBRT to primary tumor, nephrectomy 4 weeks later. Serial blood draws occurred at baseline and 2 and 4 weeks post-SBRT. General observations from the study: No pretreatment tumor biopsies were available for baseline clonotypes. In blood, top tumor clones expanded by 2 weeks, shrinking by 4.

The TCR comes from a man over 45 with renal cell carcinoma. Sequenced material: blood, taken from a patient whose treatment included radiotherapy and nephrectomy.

CDR3 nucleotide sequence: TGTGCCAGCACCTTTAGGGGGCTAACGGAAGATACGCAGTATTTT. It yields the protein CASTFRGLTEDTQYF. This chain connects TRBV5-4 to TRBJ2-3; 7 bases are shared with TRBD1. The ends lost 6 bases at V and 5 bases at J; junction bases unmatched: 12. Looked up from germline, CDR1 is SGHNT and CDR2 is YYREEE (reference sequence). The CDR3 runs 15 residues.